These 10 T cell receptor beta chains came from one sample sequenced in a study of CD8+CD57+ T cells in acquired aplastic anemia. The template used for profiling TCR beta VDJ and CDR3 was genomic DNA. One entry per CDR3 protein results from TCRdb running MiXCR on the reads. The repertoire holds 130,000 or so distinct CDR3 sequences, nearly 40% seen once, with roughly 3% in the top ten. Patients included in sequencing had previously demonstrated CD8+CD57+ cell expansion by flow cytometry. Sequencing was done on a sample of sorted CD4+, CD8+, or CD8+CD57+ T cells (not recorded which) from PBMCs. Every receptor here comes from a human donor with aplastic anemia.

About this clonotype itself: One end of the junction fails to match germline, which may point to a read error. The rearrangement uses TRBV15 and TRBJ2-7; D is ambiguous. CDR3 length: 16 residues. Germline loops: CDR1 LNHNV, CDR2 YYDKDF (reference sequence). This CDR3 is CAASSQEVHSSYEQYF. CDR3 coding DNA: TGTGCCGCCAGCAGCCAAGAGGTCCATAGCTCCTACGAGCAGTACTTC.

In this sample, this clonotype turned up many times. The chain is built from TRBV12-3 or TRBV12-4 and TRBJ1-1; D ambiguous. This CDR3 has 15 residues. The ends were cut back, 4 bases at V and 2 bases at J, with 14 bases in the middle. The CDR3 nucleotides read TGTGCCAGCAGTTCCCTCCTCCCAGTAAACACTGAAGCTTTCTTT. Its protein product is CASSSLLPVNTEAFF.

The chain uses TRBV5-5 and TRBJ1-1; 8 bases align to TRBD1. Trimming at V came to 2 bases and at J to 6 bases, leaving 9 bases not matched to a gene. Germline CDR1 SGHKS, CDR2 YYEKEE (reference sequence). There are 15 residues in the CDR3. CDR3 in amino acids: CASSLSTGEISEAFF. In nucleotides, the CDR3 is TGTGCCAGCAGCTTATCGACAGGGGAGATATCTGAAGCTTTCTTT.

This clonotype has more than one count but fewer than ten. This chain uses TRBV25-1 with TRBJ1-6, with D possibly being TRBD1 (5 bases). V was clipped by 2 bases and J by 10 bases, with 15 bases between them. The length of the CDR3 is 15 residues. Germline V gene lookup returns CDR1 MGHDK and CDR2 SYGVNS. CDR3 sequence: CASSEPTGGASPLHF. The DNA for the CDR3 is TGTGCCAGCAGTGAACCGACGGGGGGAGCGTCACCCCTCCACTTT.

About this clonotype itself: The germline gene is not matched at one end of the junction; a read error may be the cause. CDR3 DNA sequence: TGTGCCGGCAGCTCCCAGGAGTACGAGCAGTACTTC. Translating gives CAGSSQEYEQYF. This chain connects TRBV9 to TRBJ2-7; D gene uncertain. CDR1 SGDLS and CDR2 YYNGEE come from the germline V gene. The CDR3 extends over 12 amino acids.

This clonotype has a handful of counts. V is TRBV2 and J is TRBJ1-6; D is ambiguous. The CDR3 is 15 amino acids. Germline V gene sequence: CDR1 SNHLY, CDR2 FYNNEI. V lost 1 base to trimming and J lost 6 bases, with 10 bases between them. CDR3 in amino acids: CASSEEEGSNSPLHF. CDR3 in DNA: TGTGCCAGCAGTGAAGAGGAGGGCAGTAATTCACCCCTCCACTTT. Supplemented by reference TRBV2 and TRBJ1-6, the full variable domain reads EPEVTQTPSHQVTQMGQEVILRCVPISNHLYFYWYRQILGQKVEFLVSFYNNEISEKSEIFDDQFSVERPDGSNFTLKIRSTKLEDSAMYFCASSEEEGSNSPLHFGNGTRLTVT.

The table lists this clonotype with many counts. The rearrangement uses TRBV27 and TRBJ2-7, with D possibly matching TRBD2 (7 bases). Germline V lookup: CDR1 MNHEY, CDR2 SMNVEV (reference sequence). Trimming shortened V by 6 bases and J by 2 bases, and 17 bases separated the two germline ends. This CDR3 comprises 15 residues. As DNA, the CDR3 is TGTGCCAGCAGGCGGGGGCAGGGCCTCCCCTACGAGCAGTACTTC. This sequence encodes CASRRGQGLPYEQYF.

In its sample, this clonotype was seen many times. DNA for the CDR3: TGTGCCAGCAGCTTAGGACTAGCGGGGGGGCATAGGCAGTTCTTC. This translates into CASSLGLAGGHRQFF. The genes are TRBV7-9 and TRBJ2-1, with 14 bases fitting TRBD2. This CDR3 contains 15 residues. The germline CDR1 and CDR2 sequences are SEHNR and FQNEAQ (reference sequence). After removal of 1 base from V and 12 bases from J, the junction contained 5 bases not matched to a gene.

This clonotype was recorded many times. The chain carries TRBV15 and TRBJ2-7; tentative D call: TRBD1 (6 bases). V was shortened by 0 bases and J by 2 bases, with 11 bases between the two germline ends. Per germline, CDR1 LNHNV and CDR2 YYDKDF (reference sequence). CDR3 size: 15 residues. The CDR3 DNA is TGTGCCACCAGCAGAGATAGCCACAGGGCCTACGAGCAGTACGTC. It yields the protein CATSRDSHRAYEQYV.

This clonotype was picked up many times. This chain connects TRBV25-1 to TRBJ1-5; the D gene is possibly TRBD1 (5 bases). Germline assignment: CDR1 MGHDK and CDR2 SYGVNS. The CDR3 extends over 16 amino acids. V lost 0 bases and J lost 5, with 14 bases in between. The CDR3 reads CASSEYEVGGDQPQHF. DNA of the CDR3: TGTGCCAGCAGTGAATACGAGGTAGGAGGGGATCAGCCCCAGCATTTT.